A single TCR beta chain is shown here with its context. Its antigen remains unidentified. This sample was taken from a study of shared clonotypes between healthy human individuals. Study results and caveats: Compared with memory subsets, naive subsets generally had larger estimated richness.

The data were produced by immunoSEQ multiplex PCR, yet TCRdb's version contains in-frame clones alone and is incomplete. Altogether over 2 million clones are present, 90% to 95% being singletons, with the ten largest covering more than 0.1%. CDR1 is LNHDA, CDR2 SQIVND, per germline (reference sequence). V lost 5 bases and J lost 13, with 14 bases in between. CDR3 length: 12 residues. Sequencing input: naive CD4+ T cells sorted from blood. Subset here: CD45RA+ positively selected. The chain couples TRBV19 to TRBJ1-4; no clear D gene. The source is a man aged 18 to 30 in good health. In DNA form, the CDR3 reads TGTGCCAGTAGTCTTGGAATAGGGAGACTGTTTTTT. Protein: CASSLGIGRLFF.